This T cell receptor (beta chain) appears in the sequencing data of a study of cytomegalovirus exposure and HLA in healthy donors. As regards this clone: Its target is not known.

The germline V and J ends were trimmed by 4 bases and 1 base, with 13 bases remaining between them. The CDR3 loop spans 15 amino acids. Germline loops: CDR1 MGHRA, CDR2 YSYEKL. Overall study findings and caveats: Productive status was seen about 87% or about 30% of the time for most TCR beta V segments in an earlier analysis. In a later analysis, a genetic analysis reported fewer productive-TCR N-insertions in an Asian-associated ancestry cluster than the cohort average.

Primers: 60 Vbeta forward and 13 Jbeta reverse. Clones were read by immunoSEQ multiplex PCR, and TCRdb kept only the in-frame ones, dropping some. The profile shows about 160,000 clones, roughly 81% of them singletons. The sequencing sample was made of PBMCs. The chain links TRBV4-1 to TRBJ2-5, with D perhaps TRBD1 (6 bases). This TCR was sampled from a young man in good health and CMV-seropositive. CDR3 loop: CASSRTGTIQETQYF. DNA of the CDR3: TGCGCCAGCAGCCGTACCGGGACAATCCAAGAGACCCAGTACTTC.